Given below is one TCR beta chain in context. Its target is not known. Reverse transcription of all isolated RNA meant that expressed TCRB transcripts were sequenced. Assay used: immunoSEQ multiplex PCR; TCRdb lists only in-frame clones, some missing. The data show some 44,000 clones, about 51% seen once. Germline V gene lookup returns CDR1 SGHDN and CDR2 FVKESK. This CDR3 has 16 amino acids. Trimming removed 0 bases from V and 8 bases from J; junction bases left unmatched: 10. The data were taken from a study of beta chain features in type 1 diabetes. Study-level results: Fewer insertions but more deletions were seen at VDJ junctions in type 1 diabetes patients.

The TCR sequence derives from a woman between 18 and 30 years old in good health. The sample taken for sequencing was Tregs from blood. This rearrangement joins TRBV14 to TRBJ2-5; 9 nucleotides line up with TRBD1. CDR3: CASSQDTGTGLVTQYF. CDR3 bases: TGTGCCAGCAGCCAAGACACCGGGACAGGGCTTGTTACCCAGTACTTC.